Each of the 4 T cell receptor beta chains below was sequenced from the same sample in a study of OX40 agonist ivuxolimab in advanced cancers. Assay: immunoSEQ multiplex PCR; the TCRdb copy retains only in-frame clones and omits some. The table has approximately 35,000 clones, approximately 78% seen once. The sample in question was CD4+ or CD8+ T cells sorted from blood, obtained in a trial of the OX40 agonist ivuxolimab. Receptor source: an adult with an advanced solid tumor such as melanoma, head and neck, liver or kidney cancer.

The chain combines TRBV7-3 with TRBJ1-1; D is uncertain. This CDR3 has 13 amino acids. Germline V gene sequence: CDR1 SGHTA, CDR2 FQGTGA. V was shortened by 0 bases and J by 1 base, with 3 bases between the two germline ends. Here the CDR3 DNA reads TGTGCCAGCAGCTTAACCCAGAACACTGAAGCTTTCTTT. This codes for CASSLTQNTEAFF.

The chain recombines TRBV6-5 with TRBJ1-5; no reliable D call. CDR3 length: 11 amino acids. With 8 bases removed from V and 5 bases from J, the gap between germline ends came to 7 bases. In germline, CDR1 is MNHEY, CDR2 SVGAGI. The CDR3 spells CASRSYQPQHF. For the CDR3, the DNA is TGTGCCAGCCGAAGTTATCAGCCCCAGCATTTT.

CDR3 nucleotides: TGTGCCAGCGGACAGGTCTACGAGCAGTACTTC. Translation: CASGQVYEQYF. The chain uses TRBV28 and TRBJ2-7; 7 positions agree with TRBD1. Germline trimming cut 8 bases from V and 3 bases from J; bases unmatched to any gene: 1. Germline V CDR1 and CDR2: MDHEN, SYDVKM. This CDR3 has 11 residues.

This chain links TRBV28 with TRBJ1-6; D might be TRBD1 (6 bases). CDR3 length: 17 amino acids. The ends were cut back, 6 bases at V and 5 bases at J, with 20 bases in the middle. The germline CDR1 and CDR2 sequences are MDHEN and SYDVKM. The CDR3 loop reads CASRIGGGATDNSPLHF. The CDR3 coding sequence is TGTGCCAGCAGGATAGGTGGGGGGGCGACTGATAATTCACCCCTCCACTTT.